This paragraph covers one TCR beta chain sequence. Its antigen remains unknown. This CDR3 region has 15 residues. The V end lost 0 bases, the J end lost 8 bases, and 15 bases lay between the germline ends. Germline V gene sequence: CDR1 SGHRS, CDR2 YFSETQ. Expressed TCRB transcripts were sequenced after all isolated RNA was converted to cDNA. Profiling relied on immunoSEQ multiplex PCR, and the TCRdb table lists in-frame clones only, not all of them. The table records 300,000 to 400,000 clones, 9.6% of them present only once. The sample originates from a study of beta chain features in type 1 diabetes. Overall study results and limits: Type 1 diabetes patients had fewer VDJ junction insertions and more deletions. TCRB CDR3s were moderately but significantly shorter in Type 1 diabetes patients in all four CD4+ subsets.

Every participating donor gave one draw, a heparinised blood sample averaging about 100 mL. Cells sorted by CD45RO/CCR7/CD25/CD127/CD95/CD27 comprised CD4+ naive, central memory, regulatory and stem cell-like memory cells. Without exception, sorted populations had purity beyond 95%. Sequencing input: central memory CD4+ T cells from blood. The sequence was collected from a man younger than 45 with type 1 diabetes. This chain uses TRBV5-1 with TRBJ2-1; TRBD2 might be the D (6 bases). CDR3 protein: CASSLGTTPGDEQFF. The DNA for the CDR3 is TGCGCCAGCAGCTTGGGGACTACCCCTGGGGATGAGCAGTTCTTC.